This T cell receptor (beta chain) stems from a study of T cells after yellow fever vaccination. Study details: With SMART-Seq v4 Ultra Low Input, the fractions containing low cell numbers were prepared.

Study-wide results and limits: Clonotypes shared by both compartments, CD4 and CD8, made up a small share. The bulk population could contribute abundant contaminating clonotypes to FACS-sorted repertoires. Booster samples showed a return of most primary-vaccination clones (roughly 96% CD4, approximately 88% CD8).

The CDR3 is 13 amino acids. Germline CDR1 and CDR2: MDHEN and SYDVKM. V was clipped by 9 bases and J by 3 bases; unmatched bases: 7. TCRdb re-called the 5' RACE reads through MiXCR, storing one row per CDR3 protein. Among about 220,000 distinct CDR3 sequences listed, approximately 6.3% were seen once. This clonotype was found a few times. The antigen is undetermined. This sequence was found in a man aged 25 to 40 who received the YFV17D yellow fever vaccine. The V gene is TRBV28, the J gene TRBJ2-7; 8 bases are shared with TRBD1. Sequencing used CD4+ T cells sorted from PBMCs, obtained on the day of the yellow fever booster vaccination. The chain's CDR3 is CASGWDRLYEQYF. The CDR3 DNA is TGTGCCAGTGGGTGGGACAGGCTCTACGAGCAGTACTTC.